A single sample is the source of the 26 T cell receptor beta chains below, sequenced in a study of neurological immune-mediated disorders. TCRdb used MiXCR to reprocess the 5' RACE reads, holding one entry per CDR3 protein. The table includes around 13,000 distinct CDR3 sequences, approximately 7% detected once. What was sequenced was CD8+ T cells from blood. The receptors here all came from a woman between 40 and 50 years old in good health.

This clonotype has ten or more counts. The chain employs TRBV25-1 and TRBJ2-1, with TRBD1 matching over 10 bases. Germline CDR1 MGHDK, CDR2 SYGVNS. The CDR3 sequence is 15 residues long. J was trimmed by 4 bases and V by 4 bases; bases with no gene match: 4. This chain's CDR3 is CASSVGTGDYNEQFF. The CDR3 nucleotides read TGTGCCAGCAGTGTTGGGACAGGGGATTACAATGAGCAGTTCTTC.

This clonotype was seen at least ten times. V usage is TRBV7-2 and J usage is TRBJ2-7; D ambiguous. CDR1 SGHTA and CDR2 FQGNSA come from the germline V gene. This CDR3 has 11 amino acids. The germline V and J ends were trimmed by 6 bases and 1 base, with 4 bases remaining between them. The CDR3 coding sequence is TGTGCCAGCAGATCTTCCTACGAGCAGTACTTC. It yields the protein CASRSSYEQYF.

To note about this clonotype: This could be a read error, since a much larger clone is one nucleotide away. The chain couples TRBV5-1 to TRBJ1-1; D is perhaps TRBD1 (6 bases). This CDR3 has 14 amino acids. Germline CDR1 SGHRS, CDR2 YFSETQ. V lost 4 bases to trimming and J lost 10 bases, with 20 bases between them. The CDR3 DNA sequence: TGCGCCAGCAGCGCCACGACAGGTCTAAATAGAGCTTTCTTT. This encodes CASSATTGLNRAFF. The full variable domain, rest sourced from reference TRBV5-1 and TRBJ1-1, is KAGVTQTPRYLIKTRGQQVTLSCSPISGHRSVSWYQQTPGQGLQFLFEYFSETQRNKGNFPGRFSGRQFSNSRSEMNVSTLELGDSALYLCASSATTGLNRAFFGQGTRLTVV.

This clonotype is termed medium-sized (0.01 to 0.1%). The chain is built from TRBV7-8 and TRBJ1-1; D may be TRBD1 (5 bases). Germline values: CDR1 SGHVS, CDR2 FQNEAQ. Trimming took off 6 bases at V and 7 bases at J, with 27 bases between the two ends. This CDR3 comprises 17 residues. The CDR3 here is CASSFPAQGTRAVEAFF. The CDR3 bases are TGTGCCAGCAGTTTCCCGGCGCAGGGAACGAGGGCCGTTGAAGCTTTCTTT.

This clonotype was seen many times. This chain uses TRBV4-1 with TRBJ2-7; D perhaps matches TRBD2 (7 bases). The CDR3 totals 14 residues. Germline V gene data show CDR1 as MGHRA and CDR2 as YSYEKL. The germline V and J ends were trimmed by 1 base and 7 bases, with 14 bases remaining between them. The CDR3 is CASSQARGAGEQYF. The CDR3 DNA follows: TGCGCCAGCAGCCAAGCTCGGGGGGCTGGAGAGCAGTACTTC.

This clonotype was counted ten times or more. The V call is TRBV20-1, the J call TRBJ2-1, with 7 bases lining up with TRBD2. The CDR3 covers 14 residues. In germline, CDR1 is DFQATT, CDR2 SNEGSKA (reference sequence). V shed 6 bases, J shed 6 bases, and the junction held 11 bases outside the gene matches. The CDR3 loop reads CSAIPPGGPNEQFF. The CDR3 DNA reads as TGCAGTGCCATACCCCCGGGAGGCCCCAATGAGCAGTTCTTC.

This clonotype was recorded many times. The chain uses TRBV7-9 and TRBJ1-1; D gene ambiguous. Germline V gene sequence: CDR1 SEHNR, CDR2 FQNEAQ (reference sequence). V lost 5 bases to trimming and J lost 7 bases, with 11 bases between them. This CDR3 has 12 amino acids. The CDR3 DNA reads as TGTGCCAGCAGCCCTCAAGGCGTTGAAGCTTTCTTT. Protein sequence: CASSPQGVEAFF.

The table lists this clonotype with many counts. The J gene is TRBJ2-3, the V gene TRBV2; 8 bases are a match to TRBD1. In germline, CDR1 is SNHLY, CDR2 FYNNEI. The V segment lost 5 bases and the J segment 2 bases; nucleotides outside the gene matches: 12. This CDR3 comprises 17 residues. Here the CDR3 reads CASSRPKDRAPTDTQYF. The CDR3 DNA reads TGTGCCAGCAGTCGTCCGAAGGACAGGGCACCCACAGATACGCAGTATTTT.

This clonotype was seen ten or more times. V is TRBV5-1 and J is TRBJ2-2; D uncertain. Germline CDR1 and CDR2: SGHRS and YFSETQ. This CDR3 has 16 residues. Trimming removed 0 bases at V and 3 bases at J, with 12 bases between. As DNA, the CDR3 is TGCGCCAGCAGCTTGGCCGGGCAGACATACACCGGGGAGCTGTTTTTT. Encoded protein: CASSLAGQTYTGELFF.

The chain is built from TRBV15 and TRBJ1-1; D is unresolved. Trimming removed 3 bases from V and 1 base from J, with 3 bases in between. Germline V gene sequence: CDR1 LNHNV, CDR2 YYDKDF (reference sequence). This CDR3 region has 12 residues. This chain's CDR3 is CATSSWNTEAFF. The DNA of the CDR3 is TGTGCCACCAGCAGCTGGAACACTGAAGCTTTCTTT.

This chain joins TRBV7-3 and TRBJ1-1; 7 bases align to TRBD1. Germline lookup yields CDR1 SGHTA and CDR2 FQGTGA. The junction had 7 bases not matched to a gene; V was cut back by 5 bases and J by 1 base. The CDR3 covers 15 residues. Here the CDR3 reads CASSRSGTANTEAFF. The DNA for the CDR3 is TGTGCCAGCAGCCGTTCCGGGACAGCGAACACTGAAGCTTTCTTT. The full variable domain, rest sourced from reference TRBV7-3 and TRBJ1-1, is GAGVSQTPSNKVTEKGKYVELRCDPISGHTALYWYRQSLGQGPEFLIYFQGTGAADDSGLPNDRFFAVRPEGSVSTLKIQRTERGDSAVYLCASSRSGTANTEAFFGQGTRLTVV.

This clonotype was counted ten times or more. This sequence joins TRBV20-1 and TRBJ2-3; TRBD2 agrees at 10 bases. The CDR3 totals 15 residues. Germline-derived CDR1 and CDR2 are DFQATT and SNEGSKA (reference sequence). Trimming at V came to 3 bases and at J to 6 bases, leaving 9 bases not matched to a gene. In nucleotides, the CDR3 is TGCAGTGCTAGTTCAGCGGGGGGGATTATGGATACGCAGTATTTT. This encodes CSASSAGGIMDTQYF.

This clonotype has ten or more counts. The V call is TRBV7-9, the J call TRBJ2-1; D unclear. The CDR3 contains 11 residues. Trimming took off 5 bases at V and 5 bases at J, with 4 bases between the two ends. Germline assignment: CDR1 SEHNR and CDR2 FQNEAQ (reference sequence). The DNA for the CDR3 is TGTGCCAGCAGCCGGGACAATGAGCAGTTCTTC. This encodes CASSRDNEQFF. The full variable domain, its missing parts supplied by reference TRBV7-9 and TRBJ2-1, is DTGVSQNPRHKITKRGQNVTFRCDPISEHNRLYWYRQTLGQGPEFLTYFQNEAQLEKSRLLSDRFSAERPKGSFSTLEIQRTEQGDSAMYLCASSRDNEQFFGPGTRLTVL.

This clonotype appeared many times. The chain carries TRBV25-1 and TRBJ1-1; 8 bases fit TRBD1. The CDR3 has 13 residues. Germline lookup yields CDR1 MGHDK and CDR2 SYGVNS. Trimming took 7 bases from V and 7 from J; bases not matched to a gene: 8. CDR3 loop: CASIEQGVGEAFF. CDR3 bases: TGTGCCAGCATCGAACAGGGGGTAGGTGAAGCTTTCTTT.

This clonotype was counted ten times or more. The V gene is TRBV6-5, the J gene TRBJ2-7; TRBD2 aligns across 10 bases. V shed 1 base, J shed 3 bases, and the junction held 3 bases outside the gene matches. The CDR3 is 15 residues long. The germline V gene encodes CDR1 MNHEY and CDR2 SVGAGI. Here the CDR3 reads CASSYLRTSGYEQYF. The CDR3 DNA is TGTGCCAGCAGTTACTTAAGGACTAGCGGCTACGAGCAGTACTTC.

The chain combines TRBV30 with TRBJ1-5, with no clear D. Trimming took off 2 bases at V and 6 bases at J, with 11 bases between the two ends. This CDR3 has 13 residues. CDR1 GTSNPN and CDR2 SVGIG come from the germline V gene (reference sequence). CDR3 amino acids: CAWSSQPGQPQHF. In DNA form, the CDR3 reads TGTGCCTGGAGTTCCCAGCCCGGTCAGCCCCAGCATTTT.

This clonotype was detected ten times or more. The gene calls are TRBV20-1 and TRBJ1-1; tentatively, D is TRBD1 (6 bases). Germline V lookup: CDR1 DFQATT, CDR2 SNEGSKA (reference sequence). The germline V and J ends were trimmed by 2 bases and 11 bases, with 18 bases remaining between them. The CDR3 is 13 residues long. CDR3 sequence: CSARTGEGVMAFF. CDR3 nucleotides: TGCAGTGCTAGAACTGGAGAGGGGGTGATGGCTTTCTTT.

This clonotype was found many times. The chain is built from TRBV5-8 and TRBJ1-4; possibly TRBD1 for D (6 bases). The CDR3 has 15 amino acids. CDR1 and CDR2 (germline): SGHTS, YDEGEE. Trimming removed 0 bases from V and 8 bases from J, with 14 bases in between. The CDR3 reads CASSLGVTGMEKLFF. CDR3 sequence (DNA): TGTGCCAGCAGCTTGGGTGTAACAGGGATGGAAAAACTGTTTTTT.

At least ten counts were recorded for this clonotype. The chain is built from TRBV4-2 and TRBJ2-4, with 7 bases fitting TRBD2. The germline CDR1 and CDR2 sequences are LGHNA and YNFKEQ. The CDR3 length is 19 residues. With V trimmed by 0 bases and J by 4 bases, 15 bases remained unmatched. For the CDR3, the DNA is TGTGCCAGCAGCCAAGATTTTCTAGCGGCCGCTGAGGGGAAAAACATTCAGTACTTC. This codes for CASSQDFLAAAEGKNIQYF.

At least ten counts were recorded for this clonotype. The J gene is TRBJ1-1, the V gene TRBV27; D is possibly TRBD1 (5 bases). Germline CDR1 MNHEY, CDR2 SMNVEV (reference sequence). The CDR3 loop spans 14 amino acids. The V end lost 8 bases, the J end lost 6 bases, and 19 bases lay between the germline ends. DNA of the CDR3: TGTGCCAGCCGACCGCTATGGACAAATCCTGAAGCTTTCTTT. Its protein product is CASRPLWTNPEAFF.

This clonotype has a handful of counts. This chain joins TRBV13 and TRBJ1-2; 8 nucleotides match TRBD1. J lost 7 bases, V lost 5 bases, and 15 bases had no gene match. Germline assignment: CDR1 PRHDT and CDR2 FYEKMQ (reference sequence). This CDR3 has 16 amino acids. The CDR3 region has the DNA TGTGCCAGCAGCCTCCTAGGCGGACAGGGATCGGGTGGCTACACCTTC. It yields the protein CASSLLGGQGSGGYTF.

This clonotype was picked up many times. The chain joins TRBV30 to TRBJ1-2; possible D gene TRBD1, 6 bases. This CDR3 is 12 amino acids long. Germline lookup yields CDR1 GTSNPN and CDR2 SVGIG (reference sequence). V was clipped by 3 bases and J by 6 bases, with 11 bases between them. For the CDR3, the DNA is TGTGCCTGGAGGGGGGCCCCGGATGGCTACACCTTC. Translating gives CAWRGAPDGYTF.

At least ten counts were recorded for this clonotype. The V gene is TRBV5-1, the J gene TRBJ1-6; D might be TRBD1 (5 bases). V was pared by 3 bases and J by 0 bases, with 10 bases between. CDR1 is SGHRS and CDR2 is YFSETQ in the germline V gene. The CDR3 runs 16 residues. CDR3 amino acids: CASSYADSSYNSPLHF. CDR3 DNA: TGCGCCAGCAGCTACGCCGACAGCTCCTATAATTCACCCCTCCACTTT.

This clonotype appeared many times. The J gene is TRBJ2-1, the V gene TRBV7-6; TRBD2 is a possible D gene (5 bases). Germline V lookup: CDR1 SGHVS, CDR2 FNYEAQ. V gave up 0 bases and J gave up 10 bases, with 10 bases separating them. CDR3 length: 13 amino acids. The CDR3 is CASSLAGGPEQFF. The CDR3 DNA reads TGTGCCAGCAGCTTAGCGGGCGGGCCCGAGCAGTTCTTC.

This clonotype was detected many times. V is TRBV7-2 and J is TRBJ1-2; a weak D match, TRBD1 (5 bases). Trimming stripped 1 base from V and 3 bases from J, with 6 bases between. The CDR3 is 13 residues long. Germline lookup yields CDR1 SGHTA and CDR2 FQGNSA. CDR3 amino acids: CASSLVQDYGYTF. The CDR3 DNA reads TGTGCCAGCAGCTTAGTACAGGACTATGGCTACACCTTC.

This clonotype was counted ten times or more. The chain couples TRBV10-2 to TRBJ1-2, with D possibly TRBD1 on 5 matching bases. Germline V gene sequence: CDR1 WSHSY, CDR2 SAAADI. V was pared by 0 bases and J by 4 bases, with 15 bases between. The CDR3 extends over 16 amino acids. The CDR3 here is CASSESLRGVGYGYTF. CDR3 nucleotides: TGCGCCAGCAGTGAGTCGTTAAGGGGCGTTGGCTATGGCTACACCTTC.